These T cell receptor beta chains were read from a single sample in a study of cytomegalovirus exposure and HLA in healthy donors. Only in-frame clones appear in the TCRdb table, and some are missing; sequencing was by immunoSEQ multiplex PCR. The table records fewer than 350,000 clones, around nine tenths of them present only once. Sequenced sample: PBMCs. The receptor source for this set is a woman in her late teens or twenties in good health and CMV-seronegative. Both conserved end residues are part of each CDR3. The D gene is left open where the match is weak. The size field is filled for only some rows; it gives once, few, many or a size class.

TGTGCCAGTAGTCCTACAGGGGGCGGCAATCAGCCCCAGCATTTT | CASSPTGGGNQPQHF | TRBD1 | . | TRBJ1-5 | TRBV19
TGTGCCAGCAGCGGTCTACGACAGGGCTCGTTCTATGGCTACACCTTC | CASSGLRQGSFYGYTF | TRBD1 | . | TRBJ1-2 | TRBV5-6
TGCAGCGTTGACCAGAGGGCGGGGCGAGCTTTCTTT | CSVDQRAGRAFF | . | . | TRBJ1-1 | TRBV29-1
TGCAGCGTTGAGGCAGGGCATGAAAAACTGTTTTTT | CSVEAGHEKLFF | . | . | TRBJ1-4 | TRBV29-1
TGTGCCAGCAGTTCTGAGCGGGCCTCCAACATTCAGTACTTC | CASSSERASNIQYF | . | . | TRBJ2-4 | TRBV27
TGTGCCAGCAGCCCGGACAGTTACTCTGGAAACACCATATATTTT | CASSPDSYSGNTIYF | . | . | TRBJ1-3 | TRBV5-4
TGTGCCAGCGGACAGGGGCTCAACACTGAAGCTTTCTTT | CASGQGLNTEAFF | TRBD1 | . | TRBJ1-1 | TRBV6-5
TGTGCCTGGAGTGTACTCTACGAGCAGTACTTC | CAWSVLYEQYF | . | . | TRBJ2-7 | TRBV30
TGCGCCAGCAGCTTGAATGGTGGACAGCCGAACACTGAAGCTTTCTTT | CASSLNGGQPNTEAFF | . | . | TRBJ1-1 | TRBV5-1
TGTGCCACCCAGCGGGGTCACGAGCAGTACTTC | CATQRGHEQYF | TRBD2 | few | TRBJ2-7 | TRBV28
TGTGCCAGCTCTCCAAGGGGCAGGTTGAGCACAGATACGCAGTATTTT | CASSPRGRLSTDTQYF | . | . | TRBJ2-3 | TRBV2
TGCGCCAGCAGCAGTAGCGACTATGGCTACACCTTC | CASSSSDYGYTF | . | . | TRBJ1-2 | TRBV5-1
TGTGCCAGTAGGAGACAGGGGGTTAATGATCAGCCCCAGCATTTT | CASRRQGVNDQPQHF | TRBD1 | . | TRBJ1-5 | TRBV19
TGTGCCAGCAGTTCCACACAGGGGTACAACGTCCTGACTTTC | CASSSTQGYNVLTF | TRBD1 | . | TRBJ2-6 | TRBV27
TGTGCCAGCAGCCCGGTCCACTCTGGAAACACCATATATTTT | CASSPVHSGNTIYF | . | many | TRBJ1-3 | TRBV7-9
TGCGCCAGCAGCTTGGGGTACGGGACAGTAAACACTGAAGCTTTCTTT | CASSLGYGTVNTEAFF | TRBD1 | . | TRBJ1-1 | TRBV5-1
TGTGCCAGCACCCGAGGACAGCCCGAGCAGTACTTC | CASTRGQPEQYF | . | . | TRBJ2-7 | TRBV27
TGTGCCAGCAGCCAATGGGGGGGCCGTGAGACCCAGTACTTC | CASSQWGGRETQYF | . | . | TRBJ2-5 | TRBV14
TGTGCCAGCAGTTTATCCACTCCTACAGGGATTAACTATGGCTACACCTTC | CASSLSTPTGINYGYTF | . | . | TRBJ1-2 | TRBV27
TGTGCCAGCAGTTTCGGGACAGCCACAACCTACGAGCAGTACTTC | CASSFGTATTYEQYF | TRBD1 | . | TRBJ2-7 | TRBV27
TGTGCCAGCAGCATTCACCGGACAGGGGCGACTGAAGCTTTCTTT | CASSIHRTGATEAFF | TRBD1 | . | TRBJ1-1 | TRBV5-5
TGTGCCAGCAGCGAGGGACAGAACTATGGCTACACCTTC | CASSEGQNYGYTF | TRBD1 | . | TRBJ1-2 | TRBV9
TGTGCCAGCAGCGCACAGGGTGGGGGGGGCGAGCAGTACTTC | CASSAQGGGGEQYF | . | . | TRBJ2-7 | TRBV9
TGCGCCAGCAGCCTGACAGGGTTCAGCAATCAGCCCCAGCATTTT | CASSLTGFSNQPQHF | TRBD1 | . | TRBJ1-5 | TRBV5-1
TGTGCCAGCAGCCAATCTAGTGGTGGAAACACCATATATTTT | CASSQSSGGNTIYF | . | . | TRBJ1-3 | TRBV16
TGTGCCAGCAGCACCGAAGCGGGGCGGACAGATACGCAGTATTTT | CASSTEAGRTDTQYF | TRBD2 | . | TRBJ2-3 | TRBV11-2
TGTGCCAGCAGTGGACAGGGTTCCGGCAACACCATATATTTT | CASSGQGSGNTIYF | TRBD1 | . | TRBJ1-3 | TRBV2
TGTGCCAGCAGGGGCGGGGGGGCGGGCACAGATACGCAGTATTTT | CASRGGGAGTDTQYF | TRBD2 | . | TRBJ2-3 | TRBV6-1
TGTGCCAGCAGTACAGGGGTCAATGAGCAGTTCTTC | CASSTGVNEQFF | TRBD1 | . | TRBJ2-1 | TRBV27
TGTGCCAGCAGGGACAGGGCTTCGATGGGAGAGCAGTACTTC | CASRDRASMGEQYF | TRBD1 | . | TRBJ2-7 | TRBV2
TGTGCCAGCAGTTACTCGGGTGTTAGGGGATCGGGTGGCTACACCTTC | CASSYSGVRGSGGYTF | . | . | TRBJ1-2 | TRBV6-5
TGTGCCAGCAGCTTTTTGGGACTAGCGGGGGGAAGGGTCGACATTCAGTACTTC | CASSFLGLAGGRVDIQYF | TRBD2 | . | TRBJ2-4 | TRBV7-9
TGTGCCAGCAGCCGGACCGGGACTCTCACTTACAATGAGCAGTTCTTC | CASSRTGTLTYNEQFF | . | . | TRBJ2-1 | TRBV4-2
TGCGCCAGCAGCGCTGGAACAGGGGGCGATGAAAAACTGTTTTTT | CASSAGTGGDEKLFF | TRBD1 | . | TRBJ1-4 | TRBV5-1
TGTGCCAGCAGTCTCGACAGGGCTCAAGAGACCCAGTACTTC | CASSLDRAQETQYF | TRBD1 | . | TRBJ2-5 | TRBV28